The entry that follows covers one T cell receptor (beta chain) sequence. Its specificity is not known. This specimen belongs to a study of cytomegalovirus exposure and HLA in healthy donors. Study observations and caveats: The finding came from a later analysis; first-cohort TCR clusters tended to co-occur in the roughly 110 validation repertoires.

TCRdb's table, derived via immunoSEQ multiplex PCR, lists solely in-frame clones and lacks some. The sample lists 100,000 to 150,000 clones; more than 95% were seen once. V lost 0 bases to trimming and J lost 2 bases; unmatched junction nucleotides: 2. CDR3 length: 15 amino acids. Germline-derived CDR1 and CDR2 are SGHRS and YFSETQ. This sequence originates from a man between 18 and 29 years old in good health and CMV-seronegative. The chain uses TRBV5-1 and TRBJ2-7; 10 bases line up with TRBD1. Sequences were obtained from PBMCs. CDR3 sequence reads: CASSLAGQGAYEQYF. In DNA form, the CDR3 reads TGCGCCAGCAGCTTGGCCGGACAGGGGGCCTACGAGCAGTACTTC.